The T cell receptor beta chain under discussion was sequenced for a study of T cell responses to AZD1222 COVID-19 vaccine. Study-level points and caveats: Vaccine-related CD4 TCRs covered spike, predominating at 160-218 and 743-854.

Assay used: immunoSEQ multiplex PCR; TCRdb lists only in-frame clones, some missing. The sample shows 90,000 to 150,000 clones, around 92% of them seen only once. Remarks on this clone: Antigen specificity is unknown.

Germline assignment: CDR1 LGHNA and CDR2 YNFKEQ. The CDR3 spans 19 residues. Trimming shortened V by 0 bases and J by 0 bases, and 19 bases separated the two germline ends. This sample comprised peripheral blood, obtained on day 0 of AZD1222 vaccination. The J gene is TRBJ2-3, the V gene TRBV4-2; D may correspond to TRBD1 or TRBD2 (7 bases each). The TCR sequence derives from an adult in good health. In nucleotides, the CDR3 is TGTGCCAGCAGCCAAGATTTTTCAGGGGGGGAACTTAGCACAGATACGCAGTATTTT. Protein sequence: CASSQDFSGGELSTDTQYF.